What follows are 7 T cell receptor beta chains derived from one specimen sequenced in a study of T cells in Graves' hyperthyroidism and ophthalmopathy. Regions amplified from RNA transcripts were the TCR beta CDR3 regions. HTBI primers were the set used in a first-round RT-PCR of the TCR CDR3. Each CDR3 protein gets one entry after TCRdb re-called the multiplex PCR reads with MiXCR. This table has roughly 740,000 distinct CDR3 sequences, about 15% appearing once. The sequencing sample was made of blood. The receptors here all came from a man between 18 and 29 years old with Graves' hyperthyroidism.

The V call is TRBV9, the J call TRBJ2-2; D may be TRBD1 (6 bases). V lost 4 bases, J lost 4 bases, and 11 bases lay in between. Germline V CDR1 and CDR2: SGDLS, YYNGEE. CDR3 length equals 14 residues. CDR3 DNA: TGTGCCAGCAGCCTCCGGGACACCACCGGGGAGCTGTTTTTT. Amino acid sequence: CASSLRDTTGELFF.

This clonotype has a count of ten or more. The chain uses TRBV29-1 and TRBJ2-5; weak D call: TRBD1 (6 bases). This CDR3 has 13 residues. V lost 7 bases and J 9 bases, leaving 21 bases between the germline ends. In germline, CDR1 is SQVTM, CDR2 ANQGSEA. The CDR3, as DNA: TGCAGCGCGATGCTTCCCGACAGGAATCCCCAGTACTTC. Residues: CSAMLPDRNPQYF.

This clonotype was observed a few times. This chain connects TRBV28 to TRBJ1-1; D call uncertain. CDR1 is MDHEN, CDR2 SYDVKM, per germline. V was trimmed by 4 bases and J by 3 bases, leaving 18 bases between them. The CDR3 is 16 amino acids. CDR3 protein: CASSWEAGQGDTEAFF. CDR3 sequence (DNA): TGTGCCAGCAGTTGGGAAGCGGGCCAAGGTGACACTGAAGCTTTCTTT.

This clonotype was observed at least ten times. The chain carries TRBV6-1 and TRBJ2-5; 9 nucleotides line up with TRBD1. The CDR3 has 14 residues. Germline V gene data show CDR1 as MNHNS and CDR2 as SASEGT. V was clipped by 4 bases and J by 3 bases; unmatched bases: 3. CDR3 residues: CASSGWTGEETQYF. CDR3 sequence (DNA): TGTGCCAGCAGTGGATGGACAGGGGAAGAGACCCAGTACTTC.

The chain couples TRBV29-1 to TRBJ1-2; the D gene is possibly TRBD1 (5 bases). Germline V lookup: CDR1 SQVTM, CDR2 ANQGSEA. This CDR3 region has 11 residues. V lost 3 bases and J 8 bases, leaving 10 bases between the germline ends. CDR3 amino acids: CSVDQGLGYTF. The CDR3 DNA follows: TGCAGCGTTGACCAGGGATTGGGCTACACCTTC.

The chain joins TRBV10-3 to TRBJ1-2, with D tentatively TRBD1 (6 bases). The germline CDR1 and CDR2 sequences are ENHRY and SYGVKD. This CDR3 comprises 13 residues. V was pared by 11 bases and J by 4 bases, with 17 bases between. CDR3 in amino acids: CAGASGAGYGYTF. CDR3 sequence (DNA): TGTGCCGGCGCCTCGGGGGCTGGCTATGGCTACACCTTC.

This clonotype was detected ten times or more. The V gene is TRBV6-1, the J gene TRBJ2-7; 7 bases map to TRBD2. CDR3 size: 14 residues. The germline V gene encodes CDR1 MNHNS and CDR2 SASEGT. Germline trimming cut 8 bases from V and 0 bases from J; bases unmatched to any gene: 7. The chain's CDR3 is CASRLRGSSYEQYF. The CDR3 bases are TGTGCCAGCCGACTGCGCGGGAGCTCCTACGAGCAGTACTTC.